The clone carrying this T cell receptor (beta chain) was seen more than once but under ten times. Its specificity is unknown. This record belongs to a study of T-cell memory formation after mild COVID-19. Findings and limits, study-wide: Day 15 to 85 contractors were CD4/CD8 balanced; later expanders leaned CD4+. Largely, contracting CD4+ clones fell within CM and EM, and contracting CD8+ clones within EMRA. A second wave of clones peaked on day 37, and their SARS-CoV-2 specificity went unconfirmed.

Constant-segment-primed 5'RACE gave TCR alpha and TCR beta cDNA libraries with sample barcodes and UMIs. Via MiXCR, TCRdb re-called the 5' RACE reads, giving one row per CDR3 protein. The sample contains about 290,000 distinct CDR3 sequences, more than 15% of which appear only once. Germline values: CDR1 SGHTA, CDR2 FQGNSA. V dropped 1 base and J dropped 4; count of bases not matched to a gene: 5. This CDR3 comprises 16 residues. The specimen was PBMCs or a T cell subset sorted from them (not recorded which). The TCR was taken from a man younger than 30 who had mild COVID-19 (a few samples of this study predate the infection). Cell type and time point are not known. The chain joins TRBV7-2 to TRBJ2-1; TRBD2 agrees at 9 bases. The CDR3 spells CASSLETSGLYNEQFF. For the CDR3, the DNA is TGTGCCAGCAGCTTAGAGACTAGCGGTCTTTACAATGAGCAGTTCTTC.